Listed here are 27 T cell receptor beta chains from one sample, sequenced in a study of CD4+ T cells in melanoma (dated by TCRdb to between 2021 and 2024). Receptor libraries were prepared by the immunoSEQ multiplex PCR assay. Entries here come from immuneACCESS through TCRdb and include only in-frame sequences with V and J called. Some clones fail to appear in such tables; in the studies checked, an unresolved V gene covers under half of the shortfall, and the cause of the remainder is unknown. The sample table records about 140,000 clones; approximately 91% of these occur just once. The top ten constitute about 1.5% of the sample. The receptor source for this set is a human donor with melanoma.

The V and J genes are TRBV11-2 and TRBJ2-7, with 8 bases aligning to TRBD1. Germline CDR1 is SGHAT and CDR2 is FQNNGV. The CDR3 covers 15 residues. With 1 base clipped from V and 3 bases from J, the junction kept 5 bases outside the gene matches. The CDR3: CASSLGQGFRYEQYF. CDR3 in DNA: TGTGCCAGCAGCTTAGGACAGGGGTTTCGCTACGAGCAGTACTTC.

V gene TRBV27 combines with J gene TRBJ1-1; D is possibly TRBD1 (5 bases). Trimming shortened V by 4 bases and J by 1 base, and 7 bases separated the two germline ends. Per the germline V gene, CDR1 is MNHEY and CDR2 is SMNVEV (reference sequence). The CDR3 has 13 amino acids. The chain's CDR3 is CASSSRENTEAFF. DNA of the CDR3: TGTGCCAGCAGTTCCAGGGAGAACACTGAAGCTTTCTTT.

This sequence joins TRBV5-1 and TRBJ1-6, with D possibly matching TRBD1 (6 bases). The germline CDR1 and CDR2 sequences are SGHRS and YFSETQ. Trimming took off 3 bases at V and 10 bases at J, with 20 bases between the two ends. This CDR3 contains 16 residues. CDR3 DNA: TGCGCCAGCAGCTCCCGGCAGCCAGGGGTAAACTCACCCCTCCACTTT. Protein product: CASSSRQPGVNSPLHF.

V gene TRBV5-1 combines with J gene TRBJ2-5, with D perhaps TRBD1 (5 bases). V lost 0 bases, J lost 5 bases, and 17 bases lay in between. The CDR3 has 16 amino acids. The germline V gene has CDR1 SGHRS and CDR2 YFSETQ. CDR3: CASSLDIGARRETQYF. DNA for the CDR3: TGCGCCAGCAGCTTGGATATTGGGGCCAGACGGGAGACCCAGTACTTC.

The CDR3 bases are TGTGCCAGTTCCCCAGGGCAAAGGGGTTACGAGCAGTACTTC. It translates to CASSPGQRGYEQYF. The chain couples TRBV19 to TRBJ2-7; the D gene is possibly TRBD1 (5 bases). CDR3 length: 14 residues. Trimming pared 8 bases from V and 4 bases from J, leaving 18 bases between. CDR1 and CDR2 (germline): LNHDA, SQIVND (reference sequence).

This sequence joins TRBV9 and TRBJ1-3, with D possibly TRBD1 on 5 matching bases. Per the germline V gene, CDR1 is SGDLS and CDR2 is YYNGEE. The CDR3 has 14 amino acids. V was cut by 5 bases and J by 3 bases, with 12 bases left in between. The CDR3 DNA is TGTGCCAGCAGGCCCGGGGCGCGTGGAAACACCATATATTTT. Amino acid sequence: CASRPGARGNTIYF.

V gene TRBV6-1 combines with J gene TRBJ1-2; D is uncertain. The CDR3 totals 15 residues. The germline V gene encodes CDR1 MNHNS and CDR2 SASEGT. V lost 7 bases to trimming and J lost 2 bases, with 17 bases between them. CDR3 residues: CASTLRVSTNYGYTF. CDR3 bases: TGTGCCAGCACCCTCCGGGTCAGCACGAACTATGGCTACACCTTC.

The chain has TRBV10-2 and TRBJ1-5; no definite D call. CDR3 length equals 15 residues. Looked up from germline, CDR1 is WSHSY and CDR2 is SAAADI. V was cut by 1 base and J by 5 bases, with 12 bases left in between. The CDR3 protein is CASSEWAKKDQPQHF. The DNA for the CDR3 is TGCGCCAGCAGTGAGTGGGCTAAGAAGGATCAGCCCCAGCATTTT.

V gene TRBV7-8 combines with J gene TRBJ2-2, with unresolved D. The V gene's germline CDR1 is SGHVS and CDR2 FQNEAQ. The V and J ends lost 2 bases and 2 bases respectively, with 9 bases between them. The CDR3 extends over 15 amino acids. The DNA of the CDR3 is TGTGCCAGCAGCTTAATAGCAGTAAACACCGGGGAGCTGTTTTTT. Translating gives CASSLIAVNTGELFF.

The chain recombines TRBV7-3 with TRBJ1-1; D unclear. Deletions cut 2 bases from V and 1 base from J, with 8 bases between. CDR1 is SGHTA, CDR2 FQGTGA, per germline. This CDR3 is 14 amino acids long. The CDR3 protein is CASSLGQSNTEAFF. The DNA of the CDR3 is TGTGCCAGCAGCTTAGGCCAGTCGAACACTGAAGCTTTCTTT.

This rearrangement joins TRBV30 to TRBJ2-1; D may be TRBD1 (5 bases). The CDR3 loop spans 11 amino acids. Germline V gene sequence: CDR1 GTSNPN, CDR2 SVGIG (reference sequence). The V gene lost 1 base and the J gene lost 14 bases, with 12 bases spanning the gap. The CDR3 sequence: CAWSEVGQKFF. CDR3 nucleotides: TGTGCCTGGAGTGAGGTGGGGCAAAAGTTCTTC.

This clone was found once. In nucleotides, the CDR3 is TGTGCCAGCAGGGGGGACAGCGATTTCTCCTACGAGCAGTACTTC. Protein: CASRGDSDFSYEQYF. The chain uses TRBV27 and TRBJ2-7, with 7 bases fitting TRBD1. The V gene end was trimmed by 6 bases and the J gene end by 0 bases; junction bases not matched to a gene: 8. This CDR3 region has 15 residues. Germline CDR1 MNHEY, CDR2 SMNVEV (reference sequence).

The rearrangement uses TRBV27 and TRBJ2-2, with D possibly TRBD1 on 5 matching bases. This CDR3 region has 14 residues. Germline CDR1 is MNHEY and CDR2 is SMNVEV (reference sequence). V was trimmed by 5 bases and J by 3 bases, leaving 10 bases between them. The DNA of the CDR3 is TGTGCCAGCAGTCTCGACAGATACACCGGGGAGCTGTTTTTT. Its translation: CASSLDRYTGELFF.

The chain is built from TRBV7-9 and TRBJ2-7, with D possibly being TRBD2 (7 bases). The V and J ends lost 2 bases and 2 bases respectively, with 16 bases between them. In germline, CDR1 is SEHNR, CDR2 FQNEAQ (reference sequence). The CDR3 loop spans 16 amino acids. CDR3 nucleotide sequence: TGTGCCAGCAGCTTAATGGGCGGGGGCAAGACCTACGAGCAGTACTTC. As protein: CASSLMGGGKTYEQYF.

CDR3: CASSQPGQGSGANVLTF. The CDR3 nucleotides are TGTGCCAGCAGCCAGCCGGGACAGGGGTCTGGGGCCAACGTCCTGACTTTC. This chain joins TRBV14 and TRBJ2-6, with TRBD1 matching over 10 bases. The germline V gene encodes CDR1 SGHDN and CDR2 FVKESK. CDR3 size: 17 residues. V was clipped by 3 bases and J by 1 base; unmatched bases: 3.

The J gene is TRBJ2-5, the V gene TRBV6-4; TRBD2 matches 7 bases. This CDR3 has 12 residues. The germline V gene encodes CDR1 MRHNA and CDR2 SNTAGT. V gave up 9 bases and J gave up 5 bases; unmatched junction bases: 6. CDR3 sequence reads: CASGLVGETQYF. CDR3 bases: TGTGCCAGTGGACTAGTGGGCGAGACCCAGTACTTC.

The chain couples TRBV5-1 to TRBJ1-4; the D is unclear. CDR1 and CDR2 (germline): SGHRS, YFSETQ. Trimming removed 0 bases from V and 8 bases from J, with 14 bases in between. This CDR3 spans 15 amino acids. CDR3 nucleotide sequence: TGCGCCAGCAGCTTGGAGGGCCGGCTGGGGGAAAAACTGTTTTTT. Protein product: CASSLEGRLGEKLFF.

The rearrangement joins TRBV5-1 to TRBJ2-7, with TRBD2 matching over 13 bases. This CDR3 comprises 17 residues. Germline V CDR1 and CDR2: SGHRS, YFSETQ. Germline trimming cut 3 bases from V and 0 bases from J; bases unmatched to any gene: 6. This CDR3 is CASSSTSGGSSSYEQYF. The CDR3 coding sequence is TGCGCCAGCAGCTCGACTAGCGGGGGGTCCAGCTCCTACGAGCAGTACTTC.

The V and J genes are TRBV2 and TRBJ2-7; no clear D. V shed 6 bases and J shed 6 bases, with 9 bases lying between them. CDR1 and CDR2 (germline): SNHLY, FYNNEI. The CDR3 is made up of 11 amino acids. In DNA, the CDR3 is TGTGCCAGCAGGGAGTCAACCGAGCAGTACTTC. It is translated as CASRESTEQYF.

The CDR3 region has the DNA TGTGCCAGCAGCTTGCGGCGCGGGGGGGTACCCGCAGAGACCCAGTACTTC. This translates into CASSLRRGGVPAETQYF. The V and J genes are TRBV5-4 and TRBJ2-5; 9 bases fit TRBD2. After removal of 1 base from V and 4 bases from J, the junction contained 11 bases not matched to a gene. The CDR3 runs to 17 residues. The germline V gene has CDR1 SGHNT and CDR2 YYREEE (reference sequence).

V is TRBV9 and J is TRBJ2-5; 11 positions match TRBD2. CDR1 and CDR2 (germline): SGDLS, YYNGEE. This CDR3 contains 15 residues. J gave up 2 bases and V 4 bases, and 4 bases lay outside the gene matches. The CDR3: CASSTGTSGQETQYF. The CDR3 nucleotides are TGTGCCAGCAGCACCGGGACTAGCGGACAAGAGACCCAGTACTTC.

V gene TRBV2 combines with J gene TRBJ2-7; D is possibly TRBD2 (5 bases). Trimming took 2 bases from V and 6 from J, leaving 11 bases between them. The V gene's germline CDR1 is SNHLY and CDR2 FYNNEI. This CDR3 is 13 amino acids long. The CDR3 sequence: CASSEMERSEQYF. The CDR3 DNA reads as TGTGCCAGCAGTGAAATGGAGCGGAGCGAGCAGTACTTC.

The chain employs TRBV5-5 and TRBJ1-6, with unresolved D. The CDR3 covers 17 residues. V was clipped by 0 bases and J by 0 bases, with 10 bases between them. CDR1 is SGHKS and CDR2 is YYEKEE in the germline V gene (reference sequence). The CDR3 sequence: CASSLGWSSSYNSPLHF. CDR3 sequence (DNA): TGTGCCAGCAGCTTGGGGTGGAGCAGCTCCTATAATTCACCCCTCCACTTT.

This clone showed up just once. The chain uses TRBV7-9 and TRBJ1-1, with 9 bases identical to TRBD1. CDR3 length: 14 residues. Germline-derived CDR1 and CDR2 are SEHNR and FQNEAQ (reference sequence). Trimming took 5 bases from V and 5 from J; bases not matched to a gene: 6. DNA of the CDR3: TGTGCCAGCAGCCTACAGGGGGCGATAACTGAAGCTTTCTTT. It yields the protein CASSLQGAITEAFF.

CDR3 loop: CASSLGDATNEKLFF. The CDR3 DNA is TGCGCCAGCAGCTTGGGCGATGCAACTAATGAAAAACTGTTTTTT. The V call is TRBV5-1, the J call TRBJ1-4; D gene ambiguous. CDR3 size: 15 residues. V dropped 0 bases and J dropped 0 bases, with 6 bases sitting between them. Germline V CDR1 and CDR2: SGHRS, YFSETQ.

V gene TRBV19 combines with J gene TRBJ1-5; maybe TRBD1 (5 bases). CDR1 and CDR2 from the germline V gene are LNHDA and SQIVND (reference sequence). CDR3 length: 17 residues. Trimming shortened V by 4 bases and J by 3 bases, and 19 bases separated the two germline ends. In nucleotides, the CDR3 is TGTGCCAGTAGTAGTCCTCCGGGACTCAGACTCAATCAGCCCCAGCATTTT. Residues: CASSSPPGLRLNQPQHF.

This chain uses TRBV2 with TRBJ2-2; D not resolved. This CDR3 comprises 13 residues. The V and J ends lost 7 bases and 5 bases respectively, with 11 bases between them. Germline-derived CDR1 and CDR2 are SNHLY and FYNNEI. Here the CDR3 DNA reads TGTGCCAGCACCCCGTTAGGGACCGGGGAGCTGTTTTTT. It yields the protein CASTPLGTGELFF.